Given below is one T cell receptor (beta chain) in context. These data are taken from a study of blood T cell repertoires in COVID-19. The repertoire was sequenced with immunoSEQ multiplex PCR; TCRdb's copy has only in-frame clones and lacks some. This table has 150,000 to 250,000 clones, approximately 84% appearing once. The germline V gene encodes CDR1 SGHTA and CDR2 FQGNSA. The CDR3 consists of 15 residues. The germline V and J ends were trimmed by 3 bases and 1 base, with 11 bases remaining between them. This receptor was taken from a human donor with acute or convalescent COVID-19. The donor label of this sample is uncertain. What was sequenced was peripheral blood. This sequence joins TRBV7-2 and TRBJ2-3; tentatively, D is TRBD1 (5 bases). The CDR3 DNA follows: TGTGCCAGCAGCTTCAGGGCCCAGGGCACAGATACGCAGTATTTT. This codes for CASSFRAQGTDTQYF.